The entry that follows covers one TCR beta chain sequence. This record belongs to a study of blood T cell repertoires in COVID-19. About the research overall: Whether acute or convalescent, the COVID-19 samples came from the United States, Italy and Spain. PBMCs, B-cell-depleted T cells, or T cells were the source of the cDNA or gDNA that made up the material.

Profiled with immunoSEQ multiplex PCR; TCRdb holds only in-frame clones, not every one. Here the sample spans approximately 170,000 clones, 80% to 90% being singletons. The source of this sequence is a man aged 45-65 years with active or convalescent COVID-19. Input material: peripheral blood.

The CDR3 bases are TGTGCCAGCAGCCTCGACAGGGGGAGGGAGCAGTACTTC. It encodes CASSLDRGREQYF. The chain combines TRBV7-3 with TRBJ2-7; 9 nucleotides line up with TRBD1. V dropped 5 bases and J dropped 7; count of bases not matched to a gene: 6. This CDR3 contains 13 residues. Germline CDR1 SGHTA, CDR2 FQGTGA.